A single sample is the source of the 9 T cell receptor beta chains below, sequenced in a study of graft-versus-host responses after intestinal transplantation. What these receptors recognize is not known. TCRdb's copy holds only in-frame clones and misses some; the assay was immunoSEQ multiplex PCR. The sample holds about 100,000 clones, more than 85% seen once. Sequencing used unstimulated CD4+ T cells sorted from spleen or lymph node cells, obtained before transplant. These receptors were obtained from a human donor who was the organ donor for an intestinal transplant.

V usage is TRBV7-8 and J usage is TRBJ1-6; D remains ambiguous. There are 15 residues in the CDR3. Trimming shortened V by 1 base and J by 1 base, and 5 bases separated the two germline ends. The germline gives CDR1 SGHVS, CDR2 FQNEAQ. CDR3 in DNA: TGTGCCAGCAGCTTAGGGGGATCCTATAATTCACCCCTCCACTTT. It codes for CASSLGGSYNSPLHF.

This sequence joins TRBV30 and TRBJ2-6; 9 nucleotides agree with TRBD1. The V and J ends lost 5 bases and 18 bases, in that order; junction bases with no gene match: 11. The CDR3 is 12 amino acids. The germline gives CDR1 GTSNPN, CDR2 SVGIG (reference sequence). The CDR3 DNA follows: TGTGCCTGGGGGGGCCGGGACAGGGCCAGGACTTTC. Translation gives CAWGGRDRARTF.

V is TRBV5-1 and J is TRBJ2-7, with 8 bases aligning to TRBD2. Germline trimming cut 0 bases from V and 6 bases from J; bases unmatched to any gene: 5. This CDR3 spans 14 amino acids. Germline loops: CDR1 SGHRS, CDR2 YFSETQ. In DNA form, the CDR3 reads TGCGCCAGCAGCTTGGACGGGGGGGTTGGCGAGCAGTACTTC. Its protein product is CASSLDGGVGEQYF.

The chain recombines TRBV30 with TRBJ1-2; no clear D gene. In germline, CDR1 is GTSNPN, CDR2 SVGIG (reference sequence). Trimming removed 4 bases from V and 4 bases from J, with 13 bases in between. This CDR3 region has 13 residues. CDR3 nucleotides: TGTGCCTGGACAATGACGCCTCTCTATGGCTACACCTTC. This translates into CAWTMTPLYGYTF.

J is TRBJ1-1 and V is TRBV19; D is perhaps TRBD1 (5 bases). Germline CDR1 LNHDA, CDR2 SQIVND (reference sequence). This CDR3 region has 19 residues. V shed 6 bases and J shed 2 bases, with 28 bases lying between them. CDR3 nucleotide sequence: TGTGCCAGTAGACGAGGAGGAGCGGGGGAGGGACGGATAAACACTGAAGCTTTCTTT. It yields the protein CASRRGGAGEGRINTEAFF.

CDR3 DNA: TGTGCCAGCAAAGGACAGGGGAGCAACGAGCAGTACTTC. It specifies CASKGQGSNEQYF. J is TRBJ2-7 and V is TRBV6-1; 9 bases line up with TRBD1. J gave up 5 bases and V 7 bases, and 6 bases lay outside the gene matches. CDR3 length: 13 amino acids. From germline, CDR1 is MNHNS and CDR2 SASEGT.

Here the CDR3 reads CASSQEPGGGGWGTDTQYF. Here the CDR3 DNA reads TGCGCCAGCAGCCAGGAGCCCGGGGGCGGGGGCTGGGGCACAGATACGCAGTATTTT. The chain employs TRBV5-1 and TRBJ2-3, with D perhaps matching TRBD2 (7 bases). Trimming stripped 4 bases from V and 1 base from J, with 25 bases between. The length of the CDR3 is 19 residues. Germline V gene sequence: CDR1 SGHRS, CDR2 YFSETQ. The whole variable domain, filled in from reference TRBV5-1 and TRBJ2-3, reads KAGVTQTPRYLIKTRGQQVTLSCSPISGHRSVSWYQQTPGQGLQFLFEYFSETQRNKGNFPGRFSGRQFSNSRSEMNVSTLELGDSALYLCASSQEPGGGGWGTDTQYFGPGTRLTVL.

This clone has just one count. The gene calls are TRBV6-1 and TRBJ1-2, with a tentative D call TRBD1 (6 bases). Germline CDR1 MNHNS, CDR2 SASEGT. This CDR3 is 13 amino acids long. Deletions cut 6 bases from V and 6 bases from J, with 14 bases between. The DNA of the CDR3 is TGTGCCAGCAGGTTACAGGGAGAAAATGGCTACACCTTC. Translating it yields CASRLQGENGYTF.

The chain employs TRBV18 and TRBJ1-1; D unresolved. With 6 bases removed from V and 2 bases from J, the gap between germline ends came to 13 bases. The length of the CDR3 is 14 residues. Germline V gene data show CDR1 as KGHSH and CDR2 as LQKENI. CDR3 coding DNA: TGTGCCAGCTCCCCGCAACGGGCTAACACTGAAGCTTTCTTT. Protein: CASSPQRANTEAFF. The full variable domain, with the rest looked up from reference TRBV18 and TRBJ1-1, is NAGVMQNPRHLVRRRGQEARLRCSPMKGHSHVYWYRQLPEEGLKFMVYLQKENIIDESGMPKERFSAEFPKEGPSILRIQQVVRGDSAAYFCASSPQRANTEAFFGQGTRLTVV.